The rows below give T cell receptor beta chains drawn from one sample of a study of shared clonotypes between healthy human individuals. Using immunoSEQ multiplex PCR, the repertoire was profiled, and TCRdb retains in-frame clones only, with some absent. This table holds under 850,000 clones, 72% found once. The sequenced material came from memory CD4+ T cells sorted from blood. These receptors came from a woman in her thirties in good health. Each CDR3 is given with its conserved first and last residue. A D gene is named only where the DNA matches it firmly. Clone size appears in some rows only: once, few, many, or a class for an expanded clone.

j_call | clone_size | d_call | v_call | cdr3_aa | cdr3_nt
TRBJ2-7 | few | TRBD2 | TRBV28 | CASSPRRPSGTLGEQYF | TGTGCCAGCAGTCCGAGGAGGCCTAGCGGGACCTTAGGCGAGCAGTACTTC
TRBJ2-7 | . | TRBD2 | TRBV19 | CASTRTGTSNEQYF | TGTGCCAGTACCCGGACCGGGACTAGCAACGAGCAGTACTTC
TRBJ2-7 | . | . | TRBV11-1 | CASSLRIAVNEQYF | TGTGCCAGCAGCTTAAGAATAGCAGTCAACGAGCAGTACTTC
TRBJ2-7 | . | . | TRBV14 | CASSPAGVPYEQYF | TGTGCCAGCAGCCCCGCAGGGGTTCCCTACGAGCAGTACTTC
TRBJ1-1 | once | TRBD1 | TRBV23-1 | CASSQTGTGATEAFF | TGCGCCAGCAGTCAGACCGGGACAGGGGCCACTGAAGCTTTCTTT
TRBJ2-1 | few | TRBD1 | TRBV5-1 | CASSTGTAALEQFF | TGCGCCAGCAGCACAGGGACAGCCGCCCTTGAGCAGTTCTTC
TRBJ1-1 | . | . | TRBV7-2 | CASSLEITEAFF | TGTGCCAGCAGCTTAGAGATCACTGAAGCTTTCTTT
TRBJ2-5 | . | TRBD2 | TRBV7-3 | CASSLDRLAGGETQYF | TGTGCCAGCAGCTTAGATCGACTAGCGGGAGGAGAGACCCAGTACTTC
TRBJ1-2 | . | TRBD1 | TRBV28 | CASTSGQGPFGYTF | TGTGCCAGCACCTCGGGACAGGGGCCTTTTGGCTACACCTTC
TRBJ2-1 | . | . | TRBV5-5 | CASSFFKDSSSYNEQFF | TGTGCCAGCAGCTTTTTCAAAGACAGCAGCTCCTACAATGAGCAGTTCTTC
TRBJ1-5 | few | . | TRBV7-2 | CASSLVSGISNQPQHF | TGTGCCAGCAGCTTAGTGTCCGGAATTAGCAATCAGCCCCAGCATTTT
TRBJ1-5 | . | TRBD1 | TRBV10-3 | CAISQGENQPQHF | TGTGCCATCAGCCAGGGGGAGAATCAGCCCCAGCATTTT
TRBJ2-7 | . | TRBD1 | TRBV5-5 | CASRRRTGDYEQYF | TGTGCCAGTAGGCGAAGGACAGGGGACTACGAGCAGTACTTC
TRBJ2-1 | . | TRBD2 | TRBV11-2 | CASSLAAGGSYNEQFF | TGTGCCAGCAGCTTAGCGGCGGGAGGGTCCTACAATGAGCAGTTCTTC
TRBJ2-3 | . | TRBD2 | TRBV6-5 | CASRPATSGTDTQYF | TGTGCCAGCAGACCCGCGACTAGCGGCACAGATACGCAGTATTTT
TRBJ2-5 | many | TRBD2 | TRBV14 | CASSQASGRGETQYF | TGTGCCAGCAGCCAAGCTAGCGGGAGAGGAGAGACCCAGTACTTC
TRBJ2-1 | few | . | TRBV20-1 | CSARGYNEQFF | TGCAGTGCTAGAGGATACAATGAGCAGTTCTTC